This T cell receptor (beta chain) was obtained from a study of blood T cell repertoires in COVID-19. Study as a whole: Collection of acute and convalescent COVID-19 samples took place in the United States, Italy and Spain. Sample material is recorded as cDNA or gDNA derived from T cells, B-cell-depleted T cells, or PBMCs.

CDR1 SGHRS and CDR2 YFSETQ come from the germline V gene. V was trimmed by 4 bases and J by 5 bases, leaving 7 bases between them. There are 12 residues in the CDR3. Source study methods: Amplifying reference gene primers gave estimates of nucleated cell counts. Produced via immunoSEQ multiplex PCR; TCRdb's table is partial and in-frame only. From that table come the V and J calls and clone size; the DNA was used to work out D and trimming. The repertoire holds 53,000 or so clones, with roughly three quarters as singletons. The genes are TRBV5-1 and TRBJ2-1; D gene ambiguous. The receptor comes from a human donor with active or convalescent COVID-19. The donor label of this sample is uncertain. Material: peripheral blood. CDR3 coding DNA: TGCGCCAGCAGCCGAACTAACAATGAGCAGTTCTTC. It translates to CASSRTNNEQFF.